This T cell receptor beta chain derives from a study of blood T cell repertoires in COVID-19. Germline V CDR1 and CDR2: MNHEY, SMNVEV (reference sequence). Between the trimmed V and J ends, which lost 2 bases and 0 bases, there was a span of 8 bases. The CDR3 has 15 residues. In its sample, this clone was seen a few times. TCRdb's table, derived via immunoSEQ multiplex PCR, lists solely in-frame clones and lacks some. The data contain approximately 200,000 clones, about three quarters of them singletons. Sequenced: peripheral blood. V gene TRBV27 combines with J gene TRBJ2-1, with TRBD2 as a possible D gene (5 bases). The TCR originated in a woman over 75 with COVID-19, enrolled during active disease. The CDR3 protein is CASSLNGDSYNEQFF. In nucleotides, the CDR3 is TGTGCCAGCAGTTTAAACGGGGACTCCTACAATGAGCAGTTCTTC.